This T cell receptor beta chain was sequenced in a study of Graves' ophthalmopathy and Graves' hyperthyroidism (dated by TCRdb to 2016 to 2019). The study in broad terms: Peripheral blood samples were taken at the time of initial diagnosis, before any treatment was given. Following sampling, methimazole starting at 30 mg daily was administered to hyperthyroidism patients, and high-dose intravenous methylprednisolone was administered to ophthalmopathy patients. In total, 135 blood samples were TCR-sequenced: some 40 ophthalmopathy, 75 hyperthyroidism and some 17 hyperthyroidism-to-ophthalmopathy patients. An independent validation cohort was composed of 18 hyperthyroidism patients and some 16 patients who later progressed from hyperthyroidism to ophthalmopathy. To explore V-J signatures that separate ophthalmopathy from hyperthyroidism, a discovery set of about a hundred patients was enrolled, consisting of roughly 45 with ophthalmopathy and approximately 60 with stable hyperthyroidism. In several hyperthyroidism patients, the T-cell repertoire of thyroid tissue was compared with the T-cell repertoire of blood. TCR beta repertoire signatures were used to distinguish Graves' ophthalmopathy from Graves' hyperthyroidism and to predict progression to ophthalmopathy. The 80 to 100 discovery patients were randomly divided into training and test sets at a 7:3 ratio. Broader findings and caveats from the paper: Most expanded thyroid clonotypes with frequency above 0.001 were also detected in blood, suggesting blood repertoires may reflect the thyroid immune response. The 13-signature model separated ophthalmopathy from stable hyperthyroidism with 87.88% sensitivity and 81.08% specificity in cross-validation, and 80%/75% in the test set. In validation, the model predicted ophthalmopathy progression with about 70% sensitivity and approximately 78% specificity; roughly eleven predicted patients were CT-confirmed with GO in a median of about 6.2 months. Sample size was not statistically predetermined, and group allocation was not concealed from the investigators.

For repertoire sequencing, TCR beta CDR3 regions were amplified from RNA transcripts. A first-round RT-PCR used HTBI primers with the Qiagen OneStep RT-PCR kit, followed by a second-round multiplex PCR, size selection and purification. Libraries were sequenced paired-end with 100 bp reads on an Illumina HiSeq2000. The paper's processing steps were these. SOAPnuke was used to process the reads, removing any read that contained adapters or uncalled bases, had a mean Phred below 15, or lacked an exact match to the constant primer or identifier. COPE v1.2.5 was used to merge the high-quality paired reads. Each unique nucleotide sequence was treated as a clonotype, and MiTCR v1.1 was used to align the clonotypes to the IMGT TRB V, D and J references. The analysis was limited to V-J combinations with a frequency above 0.0001, which together covered approximately 99% of repertoires. For each V-J combination, a TCR clonal expansion and chaos score was defined as the ratio of F50 clonal expansion to chaos observed in the TCRdist matrix. Welch's t-statistics and random forest were used to reduce features to about a dozen V-J combinations, which were fed into a naive Bayes classifier. The Morisita-Horn index was used to measure how similar the thyroid and blood repertoires were. Clones were called with MiXCR by TCRdb after fastp trimmed the public reads at Q25, and only in-frame beta chains were retained. Entries are consolidated by CDR3 protein sequence, retaining the most common genes and DNA. TCRdb's processing, not the authors', yielded these V and J calls. Present in this sample are approximately 460,000 distinct CDR3 sequences, approximately 15% of which were seen just once. Approximately 9.8% of the sample comes from the top ten.

This clonotype was detected ten times or more. Its recognized antigen is unknown. The input lacks base qualities; no much larger clone sits a single base away. Ophthalmopathy patients had moderately to severely active disease, Clinical Activity Score of at least 3, NOSPECS grade of at least 4, and disease duration under 3 months. Patients were excluded if they had other autoimmune diseases, uncontrolled infections, pregnancy or lactation. Clinical symptoms, serum thyroxine, TRAb, thyroid ultrasound and orbital computed tomography were used for diagnosis. PBMCs were isolated from about 10 ml of fresh peripheral blood by Ficoll-Paque density gradient centrifugation. Total RNA was extracted with Trizol reagent and quality-checked on an Agilent 2100 Bioanalyzer. This clonotype was obtained from a woman aged 25 to 39 with Graves' ophthalmopathy. Donor details come from another sample of the same person, matched by shared clones. Material: blood.

The CDR3 region has the sequence CASSGQGAGLEAFF. The base sequence is TGTGCCAGCAGCGGGCAGGGTGCGGGGCTTGAAGCTTTCTTT. Rearrangement joined TRBV13 to TRBJ1-1; matching of 5 bases hints at TRBD1 as the D gene. Spanning cysteine to phenylalanine, the CDR3 consists of 14 amino acids. Kept here is only the CDR3 DNA, which spans 42 bases and is read in frame from base 1. CDR1 PRHDT and CDR2 FYEKMQ were looked up in the germline V gene (reference sequence). V is clipped by 5 bases and J by 7 bases, and the sequence between their germline boundaries is 17 bases long.